This TCR beta chain was recovered during a study of CD8 T cells in ankylosing spondylitis. A note on this clonotype: Its specificity is not known.

General observations from the study: Disease-linked clones were found to be CD8+ and relatively rare in peripheral blood. A TCR beta motif made of 7 to 9 highly homologous variants seemed typical of ankylosing spondylitis blood. Previous work reported some of these motif variants in the synovial fluid and blood of reactive arthritis. Reported data indicate significant enrichment of disease-linked clones within matched ankylosing spondylitis synovial fluid.

Generation of TCR beta libraries employed quantitative 5'-RACE incorporating molecular barcodes. TCRdb recomputed calls from the 5' RACE reads with MiXCR, one row per CDR3 protein. This table has roughly 350,000 distinct CDR3 sequences, roughly 8% appearing once. This CDR3 is 13 amino acids long. Trimming stripped 6 bases from V and 1 base from J, with 9 bases between. In germline, CDR1 is MDHEN, CDR2 SYDVKM. This chain joins TRBV28 and TRBJ1-1; no clear D. The receptor was derived from a male donor with ankylosing spondylitis. The sequencing input was blood, either unsorted or a sorted T cell fraction (not recorded which). CDR3 in amino acids: CASRSWENTEAFF. CDR3 in DNA: TGTGCCAGCAGATCCTGGGAGAACACTGAAGCTTTCTTT.